The sequence of this T cell receptor beta chain was determined in a study of a mutant IDH1 vaccine in newly diagnosed glioma. J gave up 4 bases and V 3 bases, and 7 bases lay outside the gene matches. This CDR3 has 16 amino acids. Germline V CDR1 and CDR2: SGHDN, FVKESK. Time point given: week 47, end of study. Vaccine doses each comprised 300 ug of mutant IDH1 20-mer peptide, with topical imiquimod. Concerning this clone: What it recognizes is unknown.

Sequencing was performed with immunoSEQ multiplex PCR; in TCRdb, only in-frame clones are kept and a portion is missing. The data contain roughly 86,000 clones, around 92% of them singletons. J is TRBJ2-3 and V is TRBV14; 10 bases line up with TRBD2. Sequenced here: PBMCs, sampled from a glioma patient whose treatment included an IDH1 peptide vaccine. This TCR was recovered from a woman in her forties or fifties with glioma. Here the CDR3 DNA reads TGTGCCAGCAGCCAGGGAGCGGGAGGGCCCGCAGATACGCAGTATTTT. Protein: CASSQGAGGPADTQYF.